This T cell receptor (beta chain) was sequenced for a study of shared clonotypes between healthy human individuals. Study results and limitations: A generally larger estimated richness was seen in naive subsets than in memory subsets.

Sequencing was performed with immunoSEQ multiplex PCR; in TCRdb, only in-frame clones are kept and a portion is missing. The top ten clones hold approximately 1% of a sample with about 2 million clones, approximately 94% of them seen once. About this clone: The antigen is not known.

The naive CD8 subset, CD45RO-negative cells positively selected for CCR7, excluded terminally differentiated effector memory CD45RA+ cells. The V gene's germline CDR1 is MNHEY and CDR2 SMNVEV (reference sequence). Deletions cut 1 base from V and 8 bases from J, with 9 bases between. The CDR3 consists of 13 residues. Sequenced sample: naive CD8+ T cells sorted from blood. The receptor's source is a man younger than 30 in good health. The chain uses TRBV27 and TRBJ1-3; no reliable D call. The CDR3 bases are TGTGCCAGCAGTTTATTCGGGTCCCACACCATATATTTT. Its protein is CASSLFGSHTIYF.